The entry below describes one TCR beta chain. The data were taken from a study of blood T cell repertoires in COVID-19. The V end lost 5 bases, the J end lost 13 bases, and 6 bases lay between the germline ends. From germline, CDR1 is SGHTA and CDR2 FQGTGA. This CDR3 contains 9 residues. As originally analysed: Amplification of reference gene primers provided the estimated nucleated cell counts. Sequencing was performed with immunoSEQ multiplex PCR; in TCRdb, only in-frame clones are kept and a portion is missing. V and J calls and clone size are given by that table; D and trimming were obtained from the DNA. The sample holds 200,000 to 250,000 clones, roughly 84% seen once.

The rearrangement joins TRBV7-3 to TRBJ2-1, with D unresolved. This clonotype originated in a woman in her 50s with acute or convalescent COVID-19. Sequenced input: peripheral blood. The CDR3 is CASSRSQFF. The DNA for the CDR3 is TGTGCCAGCAGCAGGAGCCAGTTCTTC.